This T cell receptor beta chain comes out of a study of T cell changes during pregnancy in multiple sclerosis. This clone was observed a handful of times. The V gene lost 5 bases and the J gene lost 4 bases, with 11 bases spanning the gap. The germline gives CDR1 GTSNPN, CDR2 SVGIG (reference sequence). This CDR3 has 12 amino acids. Clones were read by immunoSEQ multiplex PCR, and TCRdb kept only the in-frame ones, dropping some. This repertoire shows 55,000 to 70,000 clones, 89% found once; its top ten account for 2% to 3%. The sample was peripheral blood, taken in the first trimester of pregnancy. This chain joins TRBV30 and TRBJ1-1, with a tentative D call TRBD1 (5 bases). The source is a female donor with multiple sclerosis, enrolled in a pregnancy study. Here the CDR3 reads CAWGRGFTEAFF. The CDR3 bases are TGTGCCTGGGGTAGGGGTTTCACTGAAGCTTTCTTT.